The T cell receptor beta chain described here comes from a study of monozygotic twins with inflammatory bowel disease. Study findings and constraints: TCRbeta inverse Simpson diversity was decreased in IBD patients versus healthy co-twins.

In the case of this clonotype: Antigen specificity is unknown.

Germline assignment: CDR1 SEHNR and CDR2 FQNEAQ (reference sequence). This CDR3 region has 16 residues. Each UMI harboured a 6-nucleotide sample barcode and was appended via template switching. For both chains, the TCRalpha and TCRbeta cDNA went through two nested PCRs of around 15 and 10 cycles. TCRdb re-called the 5' RACE reads; every CDR3 protein appears as one record, without DNA. The sample holds more than 350,000 distinct CDR3 sequences. The source material was blood. The chain uses TRBV7-9 and TRBJ1-1; TCRdb selects TRBD1, and the lack of DNA leaves this call unchecked. The receptor comes from a human donor with ulcerative colitis or Crohn's disease, or a healthy co-twin of an affected twin (not recorded which). CDR3 sequence: CASSPGGHLGNTEAFF.